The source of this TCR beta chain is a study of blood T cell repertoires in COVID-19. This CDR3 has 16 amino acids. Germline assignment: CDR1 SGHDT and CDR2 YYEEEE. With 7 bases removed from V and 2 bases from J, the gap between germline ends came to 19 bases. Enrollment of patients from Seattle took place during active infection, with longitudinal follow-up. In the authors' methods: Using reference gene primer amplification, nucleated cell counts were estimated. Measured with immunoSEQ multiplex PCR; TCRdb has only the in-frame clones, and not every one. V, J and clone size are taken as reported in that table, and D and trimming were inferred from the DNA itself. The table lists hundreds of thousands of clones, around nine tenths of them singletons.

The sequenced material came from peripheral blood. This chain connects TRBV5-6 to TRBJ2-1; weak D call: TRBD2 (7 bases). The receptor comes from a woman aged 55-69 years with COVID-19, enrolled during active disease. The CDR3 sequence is CASWGGGGGTYNEQFF. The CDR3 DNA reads TGTGCCAGCTGGGGGGGTGGCGGGGGCACCTACAATGAGCAGTTCTTC.